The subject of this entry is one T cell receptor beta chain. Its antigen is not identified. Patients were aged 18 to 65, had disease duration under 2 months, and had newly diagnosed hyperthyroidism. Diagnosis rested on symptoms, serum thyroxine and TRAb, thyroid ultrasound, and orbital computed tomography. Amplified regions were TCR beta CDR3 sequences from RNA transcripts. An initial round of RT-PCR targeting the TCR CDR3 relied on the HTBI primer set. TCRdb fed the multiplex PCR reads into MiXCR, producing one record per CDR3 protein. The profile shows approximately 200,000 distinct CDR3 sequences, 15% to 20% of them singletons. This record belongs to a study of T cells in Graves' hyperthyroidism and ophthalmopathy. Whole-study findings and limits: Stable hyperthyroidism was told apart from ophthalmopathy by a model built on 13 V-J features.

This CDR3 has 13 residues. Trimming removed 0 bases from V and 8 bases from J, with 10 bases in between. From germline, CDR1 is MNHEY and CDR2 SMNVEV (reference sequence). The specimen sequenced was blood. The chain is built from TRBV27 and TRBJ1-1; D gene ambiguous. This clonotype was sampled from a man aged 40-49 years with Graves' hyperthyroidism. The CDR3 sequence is CASSLSRRREAFF. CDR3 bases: TGTGCCAGCAGTTTATCGAGGCGCCGCGAAGCTTTCTTT.